The clone carrying this T cell receptor (beta chain) was found many times. As yet, its antigen is unknown. What was amplified from RNA transcripts were TCR beta CDR3 regions. Carried out on the TCR CDR3, a first-round RT-PCR used the HTBI primer set. TCRdb redid the calling of the multiplex PCR reads with MiXCR, one entry per CDR3 protein. The data contain around 350,000 distinct CDR3 sequences, about 13% of them singletons. This sample was included in a study of T cells in Graves' hyperthyroidism and ophthalmopathy. Across the study: Peripheral blood was secured at the point of initial diagnosis, before any treatment. Findings and limits, study-wide: Blood samples included most of the expanded thyroid clonotypes exceeding 0.001. From stable hyperthyroidism, ophthalmopathy was separated by a 13 V-J model.

The receptor's source is a woman aged 18-29 years with Graves' hyperthyroidism. Sequenced input: blood.

This chain's CDR3 is CASSLVGETGELFF. In nucleotides, the CDR3 is TGTGCCAGCAGTTTAGTGGGCGAGACCGGGGAGCTGTTTTTT. The rearrangement links TRBV12-3 or TRBV12-4 to TRBJ2-2; unclear D gene. The V end lost 1 base, the J end lost 5 bases, and 8 bases lay between the germline ends. The CDR3 consists of 14 residues.